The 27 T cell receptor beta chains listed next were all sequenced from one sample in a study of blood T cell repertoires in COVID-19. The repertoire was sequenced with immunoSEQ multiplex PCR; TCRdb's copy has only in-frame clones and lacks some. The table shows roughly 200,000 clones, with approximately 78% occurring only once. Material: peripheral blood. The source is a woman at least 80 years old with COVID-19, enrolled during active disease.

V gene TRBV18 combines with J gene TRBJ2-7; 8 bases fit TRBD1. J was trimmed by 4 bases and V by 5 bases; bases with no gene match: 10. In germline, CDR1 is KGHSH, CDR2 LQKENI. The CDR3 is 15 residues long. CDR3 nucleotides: TGTGCCAGCTCAGGAGGACAGGGTTCCGTTTACGAGCAGTACTTC. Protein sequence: CASSGGQGSVYEQYF.

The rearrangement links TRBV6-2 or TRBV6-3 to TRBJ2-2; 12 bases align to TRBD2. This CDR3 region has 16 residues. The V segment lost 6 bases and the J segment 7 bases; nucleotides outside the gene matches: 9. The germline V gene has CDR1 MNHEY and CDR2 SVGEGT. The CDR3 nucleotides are TGTGCCAGCAGCACCTTTAAACTAGCGGGAGGCGGGGAGCTGTTTTTT. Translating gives CASSTFKLAGGGELFF.

CDR3 nucleotides: TGTGCCTGGGTGATGAACAGGGGGCAGCAGTTCTTC. Translated, it gives CAWVMNRGQQFF. This chain links TRBV30 with TRBJ2-1; 9 bases line up with TRBD1. V shed 5 bases, J shed 11 bases, and the junction held 7 bases outside the gene matches. This CDR3 comprises 12 residues. Germline lookup yields CDR1 GTSNPN and CDR2 SVGIG (reference sequence).

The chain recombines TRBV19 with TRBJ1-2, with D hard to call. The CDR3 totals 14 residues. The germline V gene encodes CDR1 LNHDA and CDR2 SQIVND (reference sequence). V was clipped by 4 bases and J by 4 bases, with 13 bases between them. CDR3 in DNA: TGTGCCAGTAGTACAGACTGGGCAGGCTATGGCTACACCTTC. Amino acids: CASSTDWAGYGYTF.

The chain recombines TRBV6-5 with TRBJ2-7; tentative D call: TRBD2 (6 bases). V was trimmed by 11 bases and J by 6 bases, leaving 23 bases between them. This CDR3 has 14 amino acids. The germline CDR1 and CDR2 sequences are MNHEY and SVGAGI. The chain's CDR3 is CALGGRGLASEQYF. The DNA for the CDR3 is TGTGCCCTAGGCGGGCGGGGCTTGGCGTCCGAGCAGTACTTC.

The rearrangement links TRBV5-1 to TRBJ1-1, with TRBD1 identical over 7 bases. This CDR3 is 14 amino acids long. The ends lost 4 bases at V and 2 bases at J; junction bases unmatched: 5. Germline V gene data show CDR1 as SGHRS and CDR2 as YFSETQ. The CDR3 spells CASSNQGDNTEAFF. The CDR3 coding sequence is TGCGCCAGCAGCAATCAGGGGGATAACACTGAAGCTTTCTTT.

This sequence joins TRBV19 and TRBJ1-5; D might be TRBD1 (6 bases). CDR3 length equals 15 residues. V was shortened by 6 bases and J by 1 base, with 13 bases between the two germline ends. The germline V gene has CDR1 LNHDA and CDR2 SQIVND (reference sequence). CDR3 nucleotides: TGTGCCAGTAGACCAGACAGGCTAAGCAATCAGCCCCAGCATTTT. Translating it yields CASRPDRLSNQPQHF.

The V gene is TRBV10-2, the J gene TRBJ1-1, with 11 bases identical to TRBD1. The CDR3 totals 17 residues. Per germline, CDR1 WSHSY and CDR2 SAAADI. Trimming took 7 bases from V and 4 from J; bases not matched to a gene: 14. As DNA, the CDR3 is TGCGCCAGCAAAGTCGGGACAGGGGGTGGGGCCCTCACTGAAGCTTTCTTT. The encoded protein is CASKVGTGGGALTEAFF.

The CDR3 loop reads CASGTSSAGYTF. CDR3 bases: TGTGCCAGCGGGACATCCTCGGCGGGCTACACCTTC. The chain links TRBV7-3 to TRBJ1-2, with a tentative D call TRBD1 (6 bases). This CDR3 has 12 residues. V lost 8 bases and J lost 8, with 15 bases in between. Per germline, CDR1 SGHTA and CDR2 FQGTGA.

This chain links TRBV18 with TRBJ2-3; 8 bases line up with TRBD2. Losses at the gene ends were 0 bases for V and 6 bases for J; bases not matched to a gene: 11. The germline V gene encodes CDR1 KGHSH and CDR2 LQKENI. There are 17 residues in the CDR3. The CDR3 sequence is CASSPPGLSGGKDTQYF. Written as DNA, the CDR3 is TGTGCCAGCTCACCACCGGGACTAAGCGGGGGAAAGGATACGCAGTATTTT.

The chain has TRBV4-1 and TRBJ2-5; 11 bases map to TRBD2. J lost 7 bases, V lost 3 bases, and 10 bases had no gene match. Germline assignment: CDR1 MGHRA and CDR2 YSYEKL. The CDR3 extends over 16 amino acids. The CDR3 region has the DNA TGCGCCAGCAGCCATCTCATAGCGGGGGGGTACGGGACCCAGTACTTC. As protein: CASSHLIAGGYGTQYF.

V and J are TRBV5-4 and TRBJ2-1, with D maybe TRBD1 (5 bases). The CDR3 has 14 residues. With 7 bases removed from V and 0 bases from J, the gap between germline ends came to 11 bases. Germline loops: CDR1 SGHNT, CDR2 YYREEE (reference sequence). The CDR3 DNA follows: TGTGCCAGCTCTCCCCAGGGCTCCTACAATGAGCAGTTCTTC. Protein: CASSPQGSYNEQFF.

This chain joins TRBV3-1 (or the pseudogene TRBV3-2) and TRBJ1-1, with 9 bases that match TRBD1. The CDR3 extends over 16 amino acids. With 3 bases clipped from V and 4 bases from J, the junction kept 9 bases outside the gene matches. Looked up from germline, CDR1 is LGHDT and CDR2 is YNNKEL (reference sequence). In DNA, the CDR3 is TGTGCCAGCAGCCAGGGTCCGTGGACAGGGGTCACTGAAGCTTTCTTT. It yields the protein CASSQGPWTGVTEAFF.

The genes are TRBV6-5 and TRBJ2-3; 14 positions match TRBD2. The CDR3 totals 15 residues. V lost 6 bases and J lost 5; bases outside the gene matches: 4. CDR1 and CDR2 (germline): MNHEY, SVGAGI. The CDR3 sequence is CASRHGLAGGDTQYF. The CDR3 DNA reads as TGTGCCAGCAGACACGGACTAGCGGGGGGAGATACGCAGTATTTT.

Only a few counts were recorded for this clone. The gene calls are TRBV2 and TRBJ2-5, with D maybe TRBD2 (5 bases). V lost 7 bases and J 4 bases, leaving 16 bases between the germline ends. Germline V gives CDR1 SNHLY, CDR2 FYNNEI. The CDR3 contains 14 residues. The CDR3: CASTGRGFAETQYF. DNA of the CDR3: TGTGCCAGCACTGGTCGGGGTTTCGCAGAGACCCAGTACTTC. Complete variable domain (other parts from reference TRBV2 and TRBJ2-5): EPEVTQTPSHQVTQMGQEVILRCVPISNHLYFYWYRQILGQKVEFLVSFYNNEISEKSEIFDDQFSVERPDGSNFTLKIRSTKLEDSAMYFCASTGRGFAETQYFGPGTRLLVL.

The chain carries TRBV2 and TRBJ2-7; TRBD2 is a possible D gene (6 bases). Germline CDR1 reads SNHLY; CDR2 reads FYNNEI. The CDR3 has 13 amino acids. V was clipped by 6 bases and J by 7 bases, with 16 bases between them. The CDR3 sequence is CASREGRPGEQYF. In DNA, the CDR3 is TGTGCCAGCAGGGAGGGGAGACCCGGGGAGCAGTACTTC.

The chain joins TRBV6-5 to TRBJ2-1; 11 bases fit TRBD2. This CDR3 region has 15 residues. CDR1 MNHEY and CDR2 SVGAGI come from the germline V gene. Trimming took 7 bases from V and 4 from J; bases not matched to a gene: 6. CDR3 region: CASTIGTSGYNEQFF. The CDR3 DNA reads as TGTGCCAGCACTATCGGGACTAGCGGATACAATGAGCAGTTCTTC.

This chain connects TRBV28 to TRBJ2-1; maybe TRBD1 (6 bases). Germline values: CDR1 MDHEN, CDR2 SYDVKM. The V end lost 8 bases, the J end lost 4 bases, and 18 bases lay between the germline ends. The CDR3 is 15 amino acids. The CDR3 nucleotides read TGTGCCAGCGGAACTACAGGGATTCCATACAATGAGCAGTTCTTC. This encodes CASGTTGIPYNEQFF.

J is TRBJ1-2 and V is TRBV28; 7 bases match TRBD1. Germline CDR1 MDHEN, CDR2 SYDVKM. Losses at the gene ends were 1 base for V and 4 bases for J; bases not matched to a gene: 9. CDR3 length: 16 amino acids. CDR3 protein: CASSLSTGIRSYGYTF. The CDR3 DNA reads TGTGCCAGCAGTTTATCGACAGGGATCCGGTCCTATGGCTACACCTTC.

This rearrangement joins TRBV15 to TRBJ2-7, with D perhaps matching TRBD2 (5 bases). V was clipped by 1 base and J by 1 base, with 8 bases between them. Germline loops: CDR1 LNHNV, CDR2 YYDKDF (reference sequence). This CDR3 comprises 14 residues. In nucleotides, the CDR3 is TGTGCCACCAGCAGAGCGGGGAAGTCCTACGAGCAGTACTTC. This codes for CATSRAGKSYEQYF.

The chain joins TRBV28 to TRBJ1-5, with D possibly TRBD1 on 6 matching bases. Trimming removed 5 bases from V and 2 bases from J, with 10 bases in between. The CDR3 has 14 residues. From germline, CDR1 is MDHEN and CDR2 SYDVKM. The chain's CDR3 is CASSRRQGNQPQHF. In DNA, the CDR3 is TGTGCCAGCAGTCGCCGACAGGGCAATCAGCCCCAGCATTTT.

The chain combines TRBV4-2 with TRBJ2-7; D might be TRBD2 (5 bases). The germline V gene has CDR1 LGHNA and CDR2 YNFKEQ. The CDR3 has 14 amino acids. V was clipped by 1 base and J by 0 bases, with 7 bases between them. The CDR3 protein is CASSQGLNSYEQYF. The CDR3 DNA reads TGTGCCAGCAGCCAAGGACTAAACTCCTACGAGCAGTACTTC.

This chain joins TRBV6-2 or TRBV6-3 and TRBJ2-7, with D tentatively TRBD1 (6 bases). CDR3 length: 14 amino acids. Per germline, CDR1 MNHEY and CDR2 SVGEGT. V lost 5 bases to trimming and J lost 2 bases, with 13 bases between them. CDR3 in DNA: TGTGCCAGCAGTCCCTGGACAGCTCCCTACGAGCAGTACTTC. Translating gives CASSPWTAPYEQYF.

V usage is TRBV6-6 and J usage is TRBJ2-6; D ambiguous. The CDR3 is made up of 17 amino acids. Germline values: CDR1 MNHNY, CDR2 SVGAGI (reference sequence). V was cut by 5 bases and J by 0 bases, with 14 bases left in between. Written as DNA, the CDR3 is TGTGCCAGCAGTCAATTTCGACTGAGCTCTGGGGCCAACGTCCTGACTTTC. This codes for CASSQFRLSSGANVLTF.

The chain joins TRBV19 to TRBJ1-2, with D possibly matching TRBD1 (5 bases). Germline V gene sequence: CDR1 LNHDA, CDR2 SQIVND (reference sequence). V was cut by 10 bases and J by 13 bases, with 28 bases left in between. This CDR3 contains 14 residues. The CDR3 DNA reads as TGTGCCACCCTTCGTAGGCAGGGACTATCGAGGGGCACCTTC. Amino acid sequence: CATLRRQGLSRGTF.

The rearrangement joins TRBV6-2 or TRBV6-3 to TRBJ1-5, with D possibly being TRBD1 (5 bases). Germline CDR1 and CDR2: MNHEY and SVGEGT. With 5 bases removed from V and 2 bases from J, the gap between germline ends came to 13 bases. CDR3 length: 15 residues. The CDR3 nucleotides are TGTGCCAGCAGTACCGGGGGTTTAGGCAATCAGCCCCAGCATTTT. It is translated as CASSTGGLGNQPQHF.

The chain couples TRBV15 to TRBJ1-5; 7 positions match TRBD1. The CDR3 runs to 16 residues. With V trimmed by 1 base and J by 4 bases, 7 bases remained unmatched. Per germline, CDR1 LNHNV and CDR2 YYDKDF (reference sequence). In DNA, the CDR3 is TGTGCCACCAGCAGAGGAGGGGGCTCTAAGAATCAGCCCCAGCATTTT. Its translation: CATSRGGGSKNQPQHF.